A selection of T cell receptor beta chains follows, all from one sample in a study of control samples from healthy donors and cancer patients. Using immunoSEQ multiplex PCR, the repertoire was profiled, and TCRdb retains in-frame clones only, with some absent. The sample holds approximately 150,000 clones, roughly 95% seen once. The specimen was blood. Receptor source: a woman aged 30 to 39 in good health. The CDR3 runs from the conserved cysteine through the conserved F or W. D genes are given only for firm matches. Clone size is shown for a subset of rows, as once, few, many or a class of expanded clone.

v_gene	d_gene	abundance	j_gene	CDR3nt	CDR3aa
TRBV5-4	NA	NA	TRBJ1-4	TGTGCCAGCAGCTTGGACGTATATGAAAAACTGTTTTTT	CASSLDVYEKLFF
TRBV3-1/TRBV3-2	NA	NA	TRBJ1-3	TGTGCCAGCAGCCAAGGTCCAGCTCTCCACTCTGGAAACACCATATATTTT	CASSQGPALHSGNTIYF
TRBV27	NA	NA	TRBJ2-7	TGTGCCAGCAGTAGCTACAGGGCTCCGTACGAGCAGTACTTC	CASSSYRAPYEQYF
TRBV19	TRBD2	NA	TRBJ2-3	TGTGCCAGTACCCGCTCAGGGCGGGAGTACGGCACAGATACGCAGTATTTT	CASTRSGREYGTDTQYF
TRBV2	NA	NA	TRBJ2-5	TGTGCCAGCAGTGATGGGAACAGCGACCTAGAGACCCAGTACTTC	CASSDGNSDLETQYF
TRBV11-2	NA	NA	TRBJ1-4	TGTGCCAGCAGCTTAGCGGCAGCAACTAATGAAAAACTGTTTTTT	CASSLAAATNEKLFF
TRBV19	NA	NA	TRBJ1-1	TGTGCCAGTAGTTCCCTACTGAAGAACACTGAAGCTTTCTTT	CASSSLLKNTEAFF
TRBV24-1	NA	NA	TRBJ2-3	TGTGCCACCAGCGCGTTTCGCTCTGGCACAGATACGCAGTATTTT	CATSAFRSGTDTQYF
TRBV5-6	NA	NA	TRBJ2-5	TGTGCCAGCCGATTGCCGGCACAGGGCGAAGAGACCCAGTACTTC	CASRLPAQGEETQYF
TRBV28	NA	NA	TRBJ1-5	TGTGCCAGCAGTCCGTCCCGGAGAAGCAATCAGCCCCAGCATTTT	CASSPSRRSNQPQHF
TRBV19	NA	once	TRBJ1-1	TGTGCCAGTAGTCCCACCTGGGAGGGGAGAACTGAAGCTTTCTTT	CASSPTWEGRTEAFF
TRBV30	NA	NA	TRBJ1-5	TGTGCCTGGAACCCCGGAGGGGGCAATCAGCCCCAGCATTTT	CAWNPGGGNQPQHF
TRBV27	NA	once	TRBJ1-1	TGTGCCAGCTCGACCGTTGGGGCCGGGGACACTGAAGCTTTCTTT	CASSTVGAGDTEAFF
TRBV29-1	NA	NA	TRBJ1-3	TGCAGCGTTGGGGGACAATCTGGAAACACCATATATTTT	CSVGGQSGNTIYF
TRBV5-1	NA	NA	TRBJ2-2	TGCGCCAGCAGTCCCGAGGACACTCAGACCGGGGAGCTGTTTTTT	CASSPEDTQTGELFF
TRBV5-4	NA	NA	TRBJ1-5	TGTGCCAGCAGCTTGGAACCTAATCAGCCCCAGCATTTT	CASSLEPNQPQHF
TRBV10-3	TRBD1	NA	TRBJ1-2	TGTGCCATAAGACAGGGTGATGGCTACACCTTC	CAIRQGDGYTF
TRBV12-3/TRBV12-4	NA	NA	TRBJ1-4	TGTGCCAGCAGAGTATTGGGTGAAAAACTGTTTTTT	CASRVLGEKLFF
TRBV5-1	TRBD1	NA	TRBJ2-1	TGCGCCAGCAGCTCAAGGACAGGGGTAAGCGAGCAGTTCTTC	CASSSRTGVSEQFF
TRBV12-5	NA	NA	TRBJ2-3	TGTGCTAGTGGAGCCCCGGGGCCCACAGATACGCAGTATTTT	CASGAPGPTDTQYF
TRBV7-2	TRBD1	NA	TRBJ1-2	TGTGCCAGCAGCCAACAGGGGACTAACTATGGCTACACCTTC	CASSQQGTNYGYTF
TRBV10-1	TRBD1	NA	TRBJ1-2	TGCGCCAGCAGGGGGACCGACAGGGTCCAAAATGGCTACACCTTC	CASRGTDRVQNGYTF
TRBV11-2	NA	NA	TRBJ2-2	TGTGCCAGCAGCTTAGGATGGAACACCGGGGAGCTGTTTTTT	CASSLGWNTGELFF
TRBV13	TRBD1	NA	TRBJ2-2	TGTGCCAGCACCGTCCGGGACAGGGCGTCCGGGGAGCTGTTTTTT	CASTVRDRASGELFF
TRBV27	TRBD1	NA	TRBJ1-6	TGTGCCAGCAGTTTCTCAGGGACAGGGGCTTCACCCCTCCACTTT	CASSFSGTGASPLHF
TRBV13	TRBD1	NA	TRBJ2-7	TGTGCCAGCAGCCAAACGGGACAGTCGACCGGCGAGCAGTACTTC	CASSQTGQSTGEQYF
TRBV15	TRBD1	NA	TRBJ1-5	TGTGCCACCAGCAGAGATAGTGCGACAGGGGGGGACCAGCCCCAGCATTTT	CATSRDSATGGDQPQHF
TRBV27	NA	NA	TRBJ1-5	TGTGCCAGCAGTCGAGATAGCAATCAGCCCCAGCATTTT	CASSRDSNQPQHF
TRBV30	NA	NA	TRBJ2-6	TGTGCCTGGAGTGGGACTGGGGCCAACGTCCTGACTTTC	CAWSGTGANVLTF
TRBV4-1	NA	NA	TRBJ1-5	TGCGCCAGCGGATCCGGGATTTCGGGCAATCAGCCCCAGCATTTT	CASGSGISGNQPQHF
TRBV6-5	TRBD2	NA	TRBJ2-1	TGTGCCAGCAGCGGACTAGCGGACTCCTACAATGAGCAGTTCTTC	CASSGLADSYNEQFF
TRBV29-1	TRBD1	NA	TRBJ2-5	TGCAGCACCCAGGACAGGGGGCCTGAGACCCAGTACTTC	CSTQDRGPETQYF
TRBV30	NA	NA	TRBJ1-1	TGTGCCTGGAGTTGGGAAGGTCCTGAAGCTTTCTTT	CAWSWEGPEAFF
TRBV7-9	NA	NA	TRBJ1-4	TGTGCCAGCAGCCCCCTACCGGGTAGGGGTGAAAAACTGTTTTTT	CASSPLPGRGEKLFF
TRBV5-1	NA	NA	TRBJ2-5	TGCGCCAGCAGCGCCACTCAAGAGACCCAGTACTTC	CASSATQETQYF
TRBV18	NA	NA	TRBJ2-5	TGTGCCAGCTCACCCTCTCAGGGGTTCCAAGAGACCCAGTACTTC	CASSPSQGFQETQYF
TRBV7-9	NA	once	TRBJ1-1	TGTGCCAGCAGCATCGCGGGGCTACCGAGCACTGAAGCTTTCTTT	CASSIAGLPSTEAFF
TRBV10-2	NA	once	TRBJ1-3	TGCGCCTCGTTCCCGAGGCCCGCTGATCGCACCATATATTTT	CASFPRPADRTIYF
TRBV7-9	NA	NA	TRBJ1-1	TGTGCCAGCAGCTTATTTAGGTTCGCGCGGGACGGCAACACTGAAGCTTTCTTT	CASSLFRFARDGNTEAFF
TRBV7-9	NA	NA	TRBJ2-1	TGTGCCAGCAGCTTAGTGCGGGACCGCTACAATGAGCAGTTCTTC	CASSLVRDRYNEQFF
TRBV3-1/TRBV3-2	TRBD2	once	TRBJ2-1	TGTGCCAGCAGCCAAGATTTAGCGGGGGGGTCCTACAATGAGCAGTTCTTC	CASSQDLAGGSYNEQFF
TRBV29-1	NA	NA	TRBJ1-1	TGCAGCGTTAAAGTGGGGAACACTGAAGCTTTCTTT	CSVKVGNTEAFF
TRBV11-3	NA	NA	TRBJ2-2	TGTGCCAGCAGCTTCACCGGGGAGCTGTTTTTT	CASSFTGELFF
TRBV6-5	TRBD2	NA	TRBJ2-7	TGTGCCAGCAGTTACTCGGGAGGGTCCTACGAGCAGTACTTC	CASSYSGGSYEQYF
TRBV5-1	NA	NA	TRBJ1-5	TGCGCCAGCAGCTTGGAACCGGGGCGAGGGGATCAGCCCCAGCATTTT	CASSLEPGRGDQPQHF
TRBV7-9	NA	NA	TRBJ1-1	TGTGCCAGCAGCTTAAGTGGTACTGAAGCTTTCTTT	CASSLSGTEAFF
TRBV2	NA	NA	TRBJ1-1	TGTGCCAGCAGTGAAGAATCAGGGCCCACTGAAGCTTTCTTT	CASSEESGPTEAFF
TRBV2	TRBD1	NA	TRBJ2-7	TGTGCCAGCAGTGACAGGGGGTCTTACTCCTACGAGCAGTACTTC	CASSDRGSYSYEQYF
TRBV2	NA	NA	TRBJ1-6	TGTGCCAGCATGGGGCAGGGAGGTTCACCCCTCCACTTT	CASMGQGGSPLHF
TRBV5-4	TRBD2	NA	TRBJ2-2	TGTGCCAGCAGCTCTCTTCGGGAGGGCCGGGGCACCGGGGAGCTGTTTTTT	CASSSLREGRGTGELFF
TRBV6-6	NA	NA	TRBJ2-7	TGTGCCAGCAGTTACGGGCAGGGCCGCGACGAGCAGTACTTC	CASSYGQGRDEQYF
TRBV9	NA	NA	TRBJ2-7	TGTGCCAGCAGCCCAGGTGGGACCTACGAGCAGTACTTC	CASSPGGTYEQYF
TRBV28	NA	NA	TRBJ1-5	TGTGCCAGCAGTTACCCGGGACACTCGGACTGGGGACAGCCCCAGCATTTT	CASSYPGHSDWGQPQHF
TRBV18	NA	NA	TRBJ1-1	TGTGCCAGCTCACCTGAGCGGACTATCGGCGCTGAAGCTTTCTTT	CASSPERTIGAEAFF
TRBV28	NA	NA	TRBJ2-7	TGTGCCAGCAGTTGGGCGGGCGGGTACGAGCAGTACTTC	CASSWAGGYEQYF
TRBV28	NA	NA	TRBJ1-2	TGTGCCAGCAGTTTAAGGGGGGTAATTAACTATGGCTACACCTTC	CASSLRGVINYGYTF
TRBV19	NA	NA	TRBJ1-4	TGTGCCAGTAGCCAATTTCGGCCAGGGAGGGAACTCTTCGCAACTAATGAAAAACTGTTTTTT	CASSQFRPGRELFATNEKLFF
TRBV21-1	NA	NA	TRBJ2-5	TGTGCCAGCAGCAAAGATCGGACAGACCAAGAGACCCAGTACTTC	CASSKDRTDQETQYF
TRBV7-8	TRBD1	NA	TRBJ1-4	TGTGCCAGCAGCTCGTGGACAGGGGCTAATGAAAAACTGTTTTTT	CASSSWTGANEKLFF